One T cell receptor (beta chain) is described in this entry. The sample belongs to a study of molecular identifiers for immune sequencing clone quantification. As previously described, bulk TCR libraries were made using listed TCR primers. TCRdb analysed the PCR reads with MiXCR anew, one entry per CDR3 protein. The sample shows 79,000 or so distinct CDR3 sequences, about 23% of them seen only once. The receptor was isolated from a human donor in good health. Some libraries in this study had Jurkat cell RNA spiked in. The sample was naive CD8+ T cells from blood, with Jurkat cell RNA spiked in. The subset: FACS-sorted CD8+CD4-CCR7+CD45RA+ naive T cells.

The CDR3 reads CASSQDLSGRASRDTQYF. CDR3 bases: TGTGCCAGCAGCCAAGATCTTAGCGGGAGGGCCTCAAGGGATACGCAGTATTTT. This sequence joins TRBV4-2 and TRBJ2-3; TRBD2 matches 11 bases. Germline CDR1 and CDR2: LGHNA and YNFKEQ. J was trimmed by 6 bases and V by 0 bases; bases with no gene match: 11. This CDR3 region has 18 residues.